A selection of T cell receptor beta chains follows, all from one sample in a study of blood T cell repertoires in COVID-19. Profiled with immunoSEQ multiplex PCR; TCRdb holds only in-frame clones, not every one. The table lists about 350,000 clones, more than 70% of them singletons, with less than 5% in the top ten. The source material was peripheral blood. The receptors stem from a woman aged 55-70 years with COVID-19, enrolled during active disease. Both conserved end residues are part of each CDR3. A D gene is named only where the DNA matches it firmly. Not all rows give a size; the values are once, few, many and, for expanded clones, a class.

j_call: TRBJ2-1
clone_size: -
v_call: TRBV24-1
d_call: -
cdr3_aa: CATSDLGQGLHYNEQFF
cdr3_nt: TGTGCCACCAGTGATTTGGGGCAGGGCCTCCATTACAATGAGCAGTTCTTC

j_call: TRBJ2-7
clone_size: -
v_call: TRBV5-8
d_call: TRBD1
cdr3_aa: CASSWGQGAASYEQYF
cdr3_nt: TGTGCCAGCAGCTGGGGACAGGGGGCGGCCTCTTACGAGCAGTACTTC

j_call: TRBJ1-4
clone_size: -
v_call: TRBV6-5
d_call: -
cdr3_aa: CASSLGQGGEKLFF
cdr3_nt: TGTGCCAGCAGCCTCGGCCAGGGAGGTGAAAAACTGTTTTTT

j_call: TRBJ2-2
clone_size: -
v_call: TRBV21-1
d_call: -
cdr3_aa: CASSKERQGAGTGELFF
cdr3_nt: TGTGCCAGCAGCAAAGAAAGACAGGGGGCGGGCACCGGGGAGCTGTTTTTT

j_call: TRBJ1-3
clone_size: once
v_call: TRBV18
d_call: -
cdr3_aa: CASSPDGGSGNTIYF
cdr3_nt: TGTGCCAGCTCACCGGACGGAGGGTCTGGAAACACCATATATTTT

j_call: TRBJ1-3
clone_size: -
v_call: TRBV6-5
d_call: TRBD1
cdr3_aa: CAAGTGGTGNTIYF
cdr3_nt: TGTGCGGCCGGGACAGGGGGCACTGGAAACACCATATATTTT

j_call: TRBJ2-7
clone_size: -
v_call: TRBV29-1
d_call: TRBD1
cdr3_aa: CSVEGQGYEQYF
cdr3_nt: TGCAGCGTTGAGGGACAGGGATACGAGCAGTACTTC

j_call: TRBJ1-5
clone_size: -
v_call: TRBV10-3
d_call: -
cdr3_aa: CAINPGGAGQPQHF
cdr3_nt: TGTGCCATCAACCCTGGGGGGGCTGGGCAGCCCCAGCATTTT

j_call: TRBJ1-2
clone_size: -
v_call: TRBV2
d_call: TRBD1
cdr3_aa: CASRNPLTLPATGSAGYTF
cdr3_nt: TGTGCCAGCAGGAACCCCCTAACCCTTCCAGCGACAGGGTCGGCTGGCTACACCTTC

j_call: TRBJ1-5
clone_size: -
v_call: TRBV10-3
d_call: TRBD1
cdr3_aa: CAISDDRVLSNQPQHF
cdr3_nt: TGTGCCATCAGTGACGACAGGGTACTTAGCAATCAGCCCCAGCATTTT

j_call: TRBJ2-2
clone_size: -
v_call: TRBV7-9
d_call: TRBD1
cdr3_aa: CASSSSPGQPGSGELFF
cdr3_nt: TGTGCCAGCAGCTCCTCTCCGGGACAGCCTGGGTCCGGGGAGCTGTTTTTT

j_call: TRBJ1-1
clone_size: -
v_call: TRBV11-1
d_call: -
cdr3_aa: CASSLRGAGTEAFF
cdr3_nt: TGTGCCAGCAGCTTACGGGGGGCGGGCACTGAAGCTTTCTTT

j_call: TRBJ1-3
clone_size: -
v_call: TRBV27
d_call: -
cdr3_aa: CASRAAGTSGNTIYF
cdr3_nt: TGTGCCAGCAGGGCCGCAGGGACTTCTGGAAACACCATATATTTT

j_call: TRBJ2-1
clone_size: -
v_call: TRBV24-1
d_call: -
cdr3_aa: CATSDLPSSYNEQFF
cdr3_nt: TGTGCCACCAGTGATTTACCGAGCTCCTACAATGAGCAGTTCTTC

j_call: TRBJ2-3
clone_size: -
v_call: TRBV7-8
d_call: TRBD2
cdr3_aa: CASSLSTGGALDTQYF
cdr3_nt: TGTGCCAGCAGCTTATCAACGGGGGGGGCCTTAGATACGCAGTATTTT

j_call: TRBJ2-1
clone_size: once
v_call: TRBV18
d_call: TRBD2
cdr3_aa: CASSEAGGRNEQFF
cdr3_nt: TGTGCCAGCTCAGAAGCGGGGGGGCGCAATGAGCAGTTCTTC

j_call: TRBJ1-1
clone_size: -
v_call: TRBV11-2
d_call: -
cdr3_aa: CASSPDRGTEAFF
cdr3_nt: TGTGCCAGCAGCCCAGATAGGGGCACTGAAGCTTTCTTT

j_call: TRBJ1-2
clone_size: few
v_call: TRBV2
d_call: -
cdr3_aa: CASRTETLYGYTF
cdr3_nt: TGTGCCAGCAGGACAGAAACTCTCTATGGCTACACCTTC

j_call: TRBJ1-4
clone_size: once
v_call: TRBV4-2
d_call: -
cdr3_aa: CASSSREANEKLFF
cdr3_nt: TGTGCCAGCAGCAGCCGAGAGGCTAATGAAAAACTGTTTTTT

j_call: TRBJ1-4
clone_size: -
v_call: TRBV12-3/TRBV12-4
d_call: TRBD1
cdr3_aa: CASSLRTGEKLFF
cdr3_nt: TGTGCCAGCAGCCTCCGGACAGGGGAAAAACTGTTTTTT

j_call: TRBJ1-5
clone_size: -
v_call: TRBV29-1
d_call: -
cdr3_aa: CSVGEVNSNQPQHF
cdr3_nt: TGCAGCGTTGGTGAGGTAAATAGCAATCAGCCCCAGCATTTT

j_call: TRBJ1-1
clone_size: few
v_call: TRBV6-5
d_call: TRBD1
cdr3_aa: CASSLQGTNTEAFF
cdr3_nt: TGTGCCAGCAGTCTACAGGGGACGAACACTGAAGCTTTCTTT

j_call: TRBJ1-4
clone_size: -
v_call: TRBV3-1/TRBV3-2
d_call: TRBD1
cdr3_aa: CASSQNRGEKLFF
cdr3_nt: TGTGCCAGCAGCCAAAACAGGGGCGAAAAACTGTTTTTT

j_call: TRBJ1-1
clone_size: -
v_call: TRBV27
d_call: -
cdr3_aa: CASSLWGGMNTEAFF
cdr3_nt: TGTGCCAGCAGTTTATGGGGGGGGATGAACACTGAAGCTTTCTTT